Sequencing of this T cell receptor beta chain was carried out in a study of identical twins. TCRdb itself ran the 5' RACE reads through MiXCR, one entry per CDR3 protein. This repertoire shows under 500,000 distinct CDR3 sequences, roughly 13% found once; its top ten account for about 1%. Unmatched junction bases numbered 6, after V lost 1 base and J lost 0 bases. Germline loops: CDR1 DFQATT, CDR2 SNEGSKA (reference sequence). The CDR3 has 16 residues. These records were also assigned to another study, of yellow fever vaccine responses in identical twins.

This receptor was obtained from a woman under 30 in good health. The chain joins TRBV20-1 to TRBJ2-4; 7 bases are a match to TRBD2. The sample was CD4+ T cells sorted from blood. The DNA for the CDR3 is TGCAGTGCTAGAGGTCTAGCGGATTTAGCCAAAAACATTCAGTACTTC. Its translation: CSARGLADLAKNIQYF.